This T cell receptor (beta chain) was retrieved from a study of cytomegalovirus exposure and HLA in healthy donors. Both 60 Vbeta primers and 13 Jbeta primers went into the PCR. Data came from immunoSEQ multiplex PCR; TCRdb stores just in-frame clones and leaves some out. The sample lists about 170,000 clones, around 85% occurring once. The V gene's germline CDR1 is LNHDA and CDR2 SQIVND (reference sequence). This CDR3 is 16 amino acids long. Trimming stripped 5 bases from V and 2 bases from J, with 19 bases between. The chain joins TRBV19 to TRBJ2-7; tentatively, D is TRBD2 (6 bases). The sequence derives from a male donor in good health and CMV-seronegative. The specimen was PBMCs. The CDR3, as DNA: TGTGCCAGTAGTGAGGCCTTGCGGGGAAGAACCTACGAGCAGTACTTC. Its translation is CASSEALRGRTYEQYF.